This T cell receptor beta chain was found in a study of identifying expanded T cells in peripheral blood. General study points: Technical replicates showed around 1.2 changed clones; two weeks around 15; four weeks 19.

Collection occurred without any documented infections or immune events in donors. As to this clone: Antigen specificity is unknown.

Generated by immunoSEQ multiplex PCR, the TCRdb table keeps only in-frame clones and is missing some. The data show around 47,000 clones, approximately 80% seen once. Germline V gene lookup returns CDR1 MNHEY and CDR2 SMNVEV (reference sequence). The CDR3 consists of 13 residues. Between the trimmed V and J ends, which lost 5 bases and 1 base, there was a span of 9 bases. V gene TRBV27 combines with J gene TRBJ2-7; D call uncertain. Material: blood. The TCR sequence derives from a person between 18 and 75 years old in good health. The CDR3 DNA follows: TGTGCCAGCAGTCAAGCTAAGTCCTACGAGCAGTACTTC. Translation: CASSQAKSYEQYF.